These 26 T cell receptor beta chains share one sample of origin, sequenced in a study of T cell repertoires in cytomegalovirus infection. TCRdb recomputed calls from the reads with MiXCR, one row per CDR3 protein. The sample includes 250,000 to 300,000 distinct CDR3 sequences, approximately 9.2% of them seen just once. Sequencing was done on a sample of PBMCs. The receptors were gathered from a human donor in good health (CMV status not recorded). Some clones in this sample may be carry-over from other donors' samples.

Note on this clonotype: A read error is possible here, since a much larger clone lies one base away. The rearrangement uses TRBV7-2 and TRBJ1-4; possibly TRBD1 for D (6 bases). This CDR3 is 16 amino acids long. Germline CDR1 SGHTA, CDR2 FQGNSA. CDR3 coding DNA: TGTGCCAGCAGCCCGTCCGGGACACGCGCTAATGAAAACCTGTTTTTT. It yields the protein CASSPSGTRANENLFF.

The chain uses TRBV5-4 and TRBJ1-2, with 7 bases that match TRBD1. Per germline, CDR1 SGHNT and CDR2 YYREEE (reference sequence). The length of the CDR3 is 15 residues. V was pared by 0 bases and J by 4 bases, with 6 bases of the junction left unmatched. CDR3 protein: CASSLEGATRYGYTF. CDR3 nucleotide sequence: TGTGCCAGCAGCTTGGAGGGGGCGACTCGCTATGGCTACACCTTC. The entire variable domain, with the rest obtained from reference TRBV5-4 and TRBJ1-2, is as follows: ETGVTQSPTHLIKTRGQQVTLRCSSQSGHNTVSWYQQALGQGPQFIFQYYREEENGRGNFPPRFSGLQFPNYSSELNVNALELDDSALYLCASSLEGATRYGYTFGSGTRLTVV.

This clonotype came up many times. V gene TRBV13 combines with J gene TRBJ2-1; 12 bases match TRBD2. This CDR3 contains 15 residues. The V gene end was trimmed by 5 bases and the J gene end by 8 bases; junction bases not matched to a gene: 7. Germline lookup yields CDR1 PRHDT and CDR2 FYEKMQ (reference sequence). CDR3 region: CASSPLAGGGHEQFF. The CDR3 region has the DNA TGTGCCAGCAGCCCTCTAGCGGGAGGGGGCCATGAGCAGTTCTTC.

This clonotype was seen ten or more times. The chain carries TRBV7-4 and TRBJ2-7; 7 nucleotides match TRBD1. Germline CDR1 and CDR2: SGHVT and SQSDAQ. CDR3 length: 14 residues. V was clipped by 11 bases and J by 3 bases; unmatched bases: 13. The CDR3 sequence: CAVGRDRADYEQYF. The CDR3 DNA reads as TGTGCCGTCGGTCGGGACAGAGCAGACTACGAGCAGTACTTC. The full variable domain, its missing parts supplied by reference TRBV7-4 and TRBJ2-7, is GAGVSQSPRYKVAKRGRDVALRCDSISGHVTLYWYRQTLGQGSEVLTYSQSDAQRDKSGRPSGRFSAERPERSVSTLKIQRTEQGDSAVYLCAVGRDRADYEQYFGPGTRLTVT.

This clonotype was recorded at least ten times. J is TRBJ2-1 and V is TRBV7-2; TRBD2 is a possible D gene (6 bases). The CDR3 totals 16 residues. V lost 1 base to trimming and J lost 5 bases, with 15 bases between them. In germline, CDR1 is SGHTA, CDR2 FQGNSA. For the CDR3, the DNA is TGTGCCAGCAGCTTAGGAGTAGCAGGAGGGGACAATGAGCAGTTCTTC. It specifies CASSLGVAGGDNEQFF.

This clonotype was seen at least ten times. The chain uses TRBV7-8 and TRBJ2-5; the D is unclear. V dropped 5 bases and J dropped 5 bases, with 15 bases sitting between them. The CDR3 runs to 14 residues. CDR1 is SGHVS, CDR2 FQNEAQ, per germline. CDR3 sequence: CASSPLGGAETQYF. CDR3 sequence (DNA): TGTGCCAGCAGCCCACTGGGCGGTGCGGAGACCCAGTACTTC.

This clonotype has a count of ten or more. The chain carries TRBV10-3 and TRBJ2-1, with D possibly matching TRBD2 (6 bases). CDR3 length equals 14 residues. V lost 8 bases to trimming and J lost 1 base, with 12 bases between them. The germline gives CDR1 ENHRY, CDR2 SYGVKD. DNA of the CDR3: TGTGCCATCGGGCCGGGAGAATCCTACAATGAGCAGTTCTTC. It yields the protein CAIGPGESYNEQFF.

This clonotype has ten or more counts. This chain links TRBV10-3 with TRBJ1-5; D remains unclear. Germline assignment: CDR1 ENHRY and CDR2 SYGVKD. V dropped 0 bases and J dropped 7 bases, with 4 bases sitting between them. This CDR3 has 12 residues. The CDR3, as DNA: TGTGCCATCAGTGAGTCTAACCAGCCCCAGCATTTT. Amino acids: CAISESNQPQHF.

The chain is built from TRBV19 and TRBJ2-5; 13 bases align to TRBD2. Germline V gene sequence: CDR1 LNHDA, CDR2 SQIVND (reference sequence). V dropped 4 bases and J dropped 2; count of bases not matched to a gene: 4. The CDR3 spans 16 residues. This CDR3 reads CASSRTSGRTQETQYF. CDR3 coding DNA: TGTGCCAGTAGTAGGACTAGCGGGAGAACGCAAGAGACCCAGTACTTC.

This clonotype has more than one count but fewer than ten. The chain carries TRBV19 and TRBJ1-1, with D hard to call. The V and J ends lost 5 bases and 3 bases respectively, with 10 bases between them. The CDR3 runs 13 residues. Germline CDR1 LNHDA, CDR2 SQIVND (reference sequence). CDR3 protein: CASSADWDTEAFF. DNA for the CDR3: TGTGCCAGTAGTGCGGACTGGGACACTGAAGCTTTCTTT.

This clonotype was seen repeatedly, ten times or more. The gene calls are TRBV6-1 and TRBJ2-2; perhaps D is TRBD1 or TRBD2 (5 bases each). CDR3 length: 17 amino acids. The germline V and J ends were trimmed by 5 bases and 2 bases, with 18 bases remaining between them. From germline, CDR1 is MNHNS and CDR2 SASEGT. The CDR3 DNA follows: TGTGCCAGCAGTTACCCCGAGGGACGGGTCAACACCGGGGAGCTGTTTTTT. Protein sequence: CASSYPEGRVNTGELFF.

Ten or more counts support this clonotype. The genes are TRBV19 and TRBJ2-5; TRBD2 agrees at 10 bases. Losses at the gene ends were 3 bases for V and 5 bases for J; bases not matched to a gene: 9. Germline lookup yields CDR1 LNHDA and CDR2 SQIVND (reference sequence). This CDR3 is built from 16 residues. The CDR3 DNA follows: TGTGCCAGTAGTATCGATAGCGGGGGGCCCCGGGAGACCCAGTACTTC. Its protein product is CASSIDSGGPRETQYF.

This clonotype was seen many times. This sequence joins TRBV6-2 or TRBV6-3 and TRBJ2-2, with D possibly matching TRBD2 (6 bases). The CDR3 contains 16 residues. V was cut by 2 bases and J by 4 bases, with 14 bases left in between. From germline, CDR1 is MNHEY and CDR2 SVGEGT. In DNA form, the CDR3 reads TGTGCCAGCAGTTACATACGGGGGATTAGCACCGGGGAGCTGTTTTTT. Translated: CASSYIRGISTGELFF.

The table lists this clonotype with many counts. The chain employs TRBV7-2 and TRBJ2-7, with D tentatively TRBD2 (5 bases). Trimming removed 5 bases from V and 0 bases from J, with 14 bases in between. This CDR3 region has 15 residues. The V gene's germline CDR1 is SGHTA and CDR2 FQGNSA. This CDR3 is CASSPSPVSSYEQYF. The CDR3 region has the DNA TGTGCCAGCAGCCCTAGCCCGGTGAGCTCCTACGAGCAGTACTTC. Using reference TRBV7-2 and TRBJ2-7 for the parts outside the CDR3, the full variable domain is GAGVSQSPSNKVTEKGKDVELRCDPISGHTALYWYRQSLGQGLEFLIYFQGNSAPDKSGLPSDRFSAERTGGSVSTLTIQRTQQEDSAVYLCASSPSPVSSYEQYFGPGTRLTVT.

Many counts were recorded for this clonotype. This chain uses TRBV7-2 with TRBJ1-2; a possible D gene is TRBD1 (5 bases). The V end lost 4 bases, the J end lost 5 bases, and 11 bases lay between the germline ends. Germline CDR1 and CDR2: SGHTA and FQGNSA. This CDR3 spans 13 amino acids. The CDR3 loop is CASSSGTAYGYTF. As DNA, the CDR3 is TGTGCCAGCAGCTCCGGGACCGCGTATGGCTACACCTTC.

This clonotype was counted only a few times. This chain links TRBV6-2 or TRBV6-3 with TRBJ1-6; the match to TRBD1 covers 9 bases. The V and J ends lost 2 bases and 0 bases, in that order; junction bases with no gene match: 2. This CDR3 contains 17 residues. Germline-derived CDR1 and CDR2 are MNHEY and SVGEGT. The CDR3: CASSYGQGSSYNSPLHF. The CDR3 nucleotides are TGTGCCAGCAGTTACGGACAGGGGAGCTCCTATAATTCACCCCTCCACTTT.

The chain is built from TRBV19 and TRBJ2-1, with D perhaps TRBD1 or TRBD2 (5 bases each). V was shortened by 3 bases and J by 6 bases, with 9 bases between the two germline ends. Germline V gene lookup returns CDR1 LNHDA and CDR2 SQIVND (reference sequence). This CDR3 has 13 residues. Written as DNA, the CDR3 is TGTGCCAGTAGTATTGGGACCATCAATGAGCAGTTCTTC. Encoded protein: CASSIGTINEQFF.

The table lists this clonotype with many counts. The rearrangement uses TRBV7-2 and TRBJ2-1; 14 bases are shared with TRBD2. The germline V gene encodes CDR1 SGHTA and CDR2 FQGNSA. This CDR3 region has 16 residues. V dropped 0 bases and J dropped 13; count of bases not matched to a gene: 8. The CDR3 bases are TGTGCCAGCAGCTTAGCCGGGACTAGCGGGAGACCCAACCAGTTCTTC. As protein: CASSLAGTSGRPNQFF.

There are many counts of this clonotype. This CDR3 is CASSYPSAGLGLAGVRGPDTQYF. CDR3 in DNA: TGTGCCAGCAGTTATCCTTCGGCAGGACTAGGACTAGCGGGAGTGAGGGGCCCAGATACGCAGTATTTT. The chain is built from TRBV6-2 or TRBV6-3 and TRBJ2-3, with 13 positions matching TRBD2. The CDR3 spans 23 residues. V gave up 3 bases and J gave up 4 bases; unmatched junction bases: 25. Per germline, CDR1 MNHEY and CDR2 SVGEGT.

Many counts were recorded for this clonotype. This chain uses TRBV7-2 with TRBJ2-7, with a weak D call TRBD1 (7 bases). V was pared by 3 bases and J by 6 bases, with 21 bases between. The germline V gene encodes CDR1 SGHTA and CDR2 FQGNSA. This CDR3 contains 16 residues. Here the CDR3 reads CASSFLYRGAGGEQYF. CDR3 in DNA: TGTGCCAGCAGCTTCCTTTACAGGGGAGCGGGCGGCGAGCAGTACTTC.

This clonotype occurred many times. The chain combines TRBV5-1 with TRBJ2-7, with a tentative D call TRBD1 (6 bases). The germline V gene encodes CDR1 SGHRS and CDR2 YFSETQ. The CDR3 covers 15 residues. The ends were cut back, 4 bases at V and 7 bases at J, with 21 bases in the middle. In nucleotides, the CDR3 is TGCGCCAGCAGCCCGCCCGGGACACCGGGTAGGGAGCAGTACTTC. Its protein product is CASSPPGTPGREQYF. The full variable domain, in which reference TRBV5-1 and TRBJ2-7 provide the parts outside the CDR3, is KAGVTQTPRYLIKTRGQQVTLSCSPISGHRSVSWYQQTPGQGLQFLFEYFSETQRNKGNFPGRFSGRQFSNSRSEMNVSTLELGDSALYLCASSPPGTPGREQYFGPGTRLTVT.

The chain is built from TRBV12-3 or TRBV12-4 and TRBJ1-4; D is undetermined. The CDR3 covers 19 residues. The V gene lost 7 bases and the J gene lost 2 bases, with 26 bases spanning the gap. In DNA form, the CDR3 reads TGTGCCAGCATTAAAAAAAAGGTTTCATCCCTATCGACTAATGAAAAACTGTTTTTT. It encodes CASIKKKVSSLSTNEKLFF.

The chain uses TRBV20-1 and TRBJ2-1; 7 bases agree with TRBD2. V was clipped by 0 bases and J by 5 bases; unmatched bases: 10. The CDR3 is made up of 16 amino acids. Germline loops: CDR1 DFQATT, CDR2 SNEGSKA (reference sequence). As DNA, the CDR3 is TGCAGTGCTAGAGATGGGGGGGGAGTTGCGAACAATGAGCAGTTCTTC. Translated: CSARDGGGVANNEQFF.

This chain uses TRBV11-2 with TRBJ1-1, with TRBD1 identical over 9 bases. V lost 7 bases to trimming and J lost 7 bases; unmatched junction nucleotides: 7. Germline V gene sequence: CDR1 SGHAT, CDR2 FQNNGV. The CDR3 consists of 13 residues. CDR3 bases: TGTGCCAGCACACGGACAGGGGCTAATGAAGCTTTCTTT. Amino acids: CASTRTGANEAFF.

This clonotype was counted between two and nine times. This chain connects TRBV7-2 to TRBJ2-7; possible D gene TRBD2, 6 bases. CDR1 SGHTA and CDR2 FQGNSA come from the germline V gene. V gave up 5 bases and J gave up 3 bases, with 11 bases separating them. The CDR3 spans 13 residues. This CDR3 is CASSPTSLYEQYF. The CDR3, as DNA: TGTGCCAGCAGCCCGACTAGTCTCTACGAGCAGTACTTC.

This clonotype has only a few counts. This rearrangement joins TRBV7-9 to TRBJ1-4; TRBD1 might be the D (6 bases). The germline gives CDR1 SEHNR, CDR2 FQNEAQ (reference sequence). The CDR3 is made up of 15 amino acids. The V end lost 4 bases, the J end lost 5 bases, and 14 bases lay between the germline ends. The CDR3 is CASSSWTVTNEKLFF. CDR3 in DNA: TGTGCCAGCAGCTCCTGGACAGTTACAAATGAAAAACTGTTTTTT.